Reported below is one T cell receptor (beta chain). Its antigen is not identified. Despite likely unrecorded immune exposures, the donors were nominally healthy at the time of sampling. These data belong to a study of cytomegalovirus exposure and HLA in healthy donors. Study-level points and caveats: Immune exposure was documented only through CMV serostatus. Whilst most TCR sequences proved rare, a subset of public TCRs occurred across many donors. In the analysis, some V segments, TRBV6-2 and TRBV6-3 included, were excluded as indistinguishable.

In the PCR, 60 Vbeta and 13 Jbeta primers were used. Clones were sequenced by immunoSEQ multiplex PCR, and TCRdb holds only the in-frame ones, with some missing. The table lists around 130,000 clones, more than 80% of them singletons. The J segment lost 6 bases and the V segment lost 0 bases, leaving 3 bases of the junction unmatched. This CDR3 contains 15 residues. The V gene's germline CDR1 is KGHSH and CDR2 LQKENI. Sequencing input: PBMCs. The chain is built from TRBV18 and TRBJ2-1; 9 bases map to TRBD2. The TCR comes from a woman aged 30 to 39 in good health and CMV-seropositive. CDR3 loop: CASSPPASGVNEQFF. CDR3 bases: TGTGCCAGCTCACCACCGGCTAGCGGGGTCAATGAGCAGTTCTTC.